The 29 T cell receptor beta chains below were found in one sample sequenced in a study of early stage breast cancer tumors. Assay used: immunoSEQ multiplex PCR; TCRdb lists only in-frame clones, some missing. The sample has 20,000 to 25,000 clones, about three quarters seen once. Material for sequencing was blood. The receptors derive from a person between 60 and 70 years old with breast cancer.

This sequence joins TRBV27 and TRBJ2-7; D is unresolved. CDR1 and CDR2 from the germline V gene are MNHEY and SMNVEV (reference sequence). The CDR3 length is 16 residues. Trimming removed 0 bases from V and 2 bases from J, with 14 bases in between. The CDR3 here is CASSLSSGQITYEQYF. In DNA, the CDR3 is TGTGCCAGCAGTTTATCGTCCGGCCAGATCACCTACGAGCAGTACTTC.

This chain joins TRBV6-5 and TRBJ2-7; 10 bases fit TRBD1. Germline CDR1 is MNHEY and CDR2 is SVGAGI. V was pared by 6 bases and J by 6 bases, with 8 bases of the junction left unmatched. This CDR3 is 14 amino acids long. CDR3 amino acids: CASSRGQGKSEQYF. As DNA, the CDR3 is TGTGCCAGCAGCAGGGGACAGGGGAAATCCGAGCAGTACTTC.

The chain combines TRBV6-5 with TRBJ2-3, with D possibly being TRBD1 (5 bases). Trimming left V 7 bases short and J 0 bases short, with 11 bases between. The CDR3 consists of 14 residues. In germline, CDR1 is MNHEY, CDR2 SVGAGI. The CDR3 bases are TGTGCCAGCACCCCGACAGCTAGCACAGATACGCAGTATTTT. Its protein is CASTPTASTDTQYF.

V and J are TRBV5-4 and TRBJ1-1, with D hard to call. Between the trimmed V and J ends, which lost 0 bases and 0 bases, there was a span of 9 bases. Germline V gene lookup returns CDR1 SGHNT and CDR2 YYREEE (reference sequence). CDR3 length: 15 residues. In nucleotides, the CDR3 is TGTGCCAGCAGCTTGGGGAGCACTGTGAACACTGAAGCTTTCTTT. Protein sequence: CASSLGSTVNTEAFF.

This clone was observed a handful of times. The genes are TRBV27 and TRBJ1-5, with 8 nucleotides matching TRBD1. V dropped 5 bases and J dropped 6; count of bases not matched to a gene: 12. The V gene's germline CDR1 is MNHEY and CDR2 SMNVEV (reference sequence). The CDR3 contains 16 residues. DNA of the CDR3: TGTGCCAGCAGTGCAAGGACAGGGAGCCGCCTTCAGCCCCAGCATTTT. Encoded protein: CASSARTGSRLQPQHF.

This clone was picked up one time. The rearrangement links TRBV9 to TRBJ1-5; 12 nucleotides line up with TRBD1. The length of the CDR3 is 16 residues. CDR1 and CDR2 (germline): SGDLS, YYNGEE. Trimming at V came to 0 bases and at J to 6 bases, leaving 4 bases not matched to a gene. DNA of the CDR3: TGTGCCAGCAGCGTAGGGGGACAGGGGGCTGGTCAGCCCCAGCATTTT. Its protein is CASSVGGQGAGQPQHF.

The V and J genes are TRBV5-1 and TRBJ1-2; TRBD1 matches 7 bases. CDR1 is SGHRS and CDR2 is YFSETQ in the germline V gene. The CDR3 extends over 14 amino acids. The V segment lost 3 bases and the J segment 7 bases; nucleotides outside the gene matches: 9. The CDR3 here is CASSSGQAGFGYTF. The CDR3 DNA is TGCGCCAGCAGCTCAGGACAGGCAGGTTTTGGCTACACCTTC.

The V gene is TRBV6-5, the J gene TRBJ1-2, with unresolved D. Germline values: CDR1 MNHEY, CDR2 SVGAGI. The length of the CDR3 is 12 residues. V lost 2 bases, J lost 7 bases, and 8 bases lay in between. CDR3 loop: CASSYPRGGYTF. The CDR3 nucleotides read TGTGCCAGCAGTTACCCGCGGGGTGGCTACACCTTC.

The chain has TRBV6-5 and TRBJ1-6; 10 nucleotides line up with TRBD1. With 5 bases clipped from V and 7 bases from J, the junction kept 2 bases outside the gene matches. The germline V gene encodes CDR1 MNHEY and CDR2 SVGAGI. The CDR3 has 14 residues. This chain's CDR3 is CASSPTGGNSPLHF. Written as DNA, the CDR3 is TGTGCCAGCAGTCCGACAGGGGGCAATTCACCCCTCCACTTT.

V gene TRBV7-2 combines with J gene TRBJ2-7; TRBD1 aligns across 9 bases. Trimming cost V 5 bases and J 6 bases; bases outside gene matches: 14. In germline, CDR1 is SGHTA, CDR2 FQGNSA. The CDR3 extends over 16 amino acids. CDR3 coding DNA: TGTGCCAGCAGCAGAAGGACAGGGGCGGTTGATTCCGAGCAGTACTTC. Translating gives CASSRRTGAVDSEQYF.

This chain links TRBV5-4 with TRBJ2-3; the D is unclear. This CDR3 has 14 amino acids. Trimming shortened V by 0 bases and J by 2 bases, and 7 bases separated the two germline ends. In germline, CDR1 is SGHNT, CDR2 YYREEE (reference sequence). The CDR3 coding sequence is TGTGCCAGCAGCTTGGGGACGGACACAGATACGCAGTATTTT. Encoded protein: CASSLGTDTDTQYF. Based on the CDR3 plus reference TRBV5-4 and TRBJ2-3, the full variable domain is ETGVTQSPTHLIKTRGQQVTLRCSSQSGHNTVSWYQQALGQGPQFIFQYYREEENGRGNFPPRFSGLQFPNYSSELNVNALELDDSALYLCASSLGTDTDTQYFGPGTRLTVL.

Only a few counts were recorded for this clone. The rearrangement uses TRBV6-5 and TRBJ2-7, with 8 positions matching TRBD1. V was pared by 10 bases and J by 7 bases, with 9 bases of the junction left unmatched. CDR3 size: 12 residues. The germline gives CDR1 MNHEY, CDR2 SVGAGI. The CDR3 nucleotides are TGTGCCACCGCTCAGGGGGCGTGGGAGCAGTACTTC. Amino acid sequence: CATAQGAWEQYF.

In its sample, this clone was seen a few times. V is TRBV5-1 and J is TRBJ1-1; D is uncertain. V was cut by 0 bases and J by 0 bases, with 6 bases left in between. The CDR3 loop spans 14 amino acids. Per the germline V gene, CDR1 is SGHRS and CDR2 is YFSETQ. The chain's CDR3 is CASSLGGMNTEAFF. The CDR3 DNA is TGCGCCAGCAGCTTGGGCGGAATGAACACTGAAGCTTTCTTT.

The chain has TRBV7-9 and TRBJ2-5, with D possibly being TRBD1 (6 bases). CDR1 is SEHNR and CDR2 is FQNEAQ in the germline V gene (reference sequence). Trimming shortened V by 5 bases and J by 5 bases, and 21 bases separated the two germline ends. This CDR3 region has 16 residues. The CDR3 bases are TGTGCCAGCAGCCAGCGATGGACAGTCCAAGGGGAGACCCAGTACTTC. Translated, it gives CASSQRWTVQGETQYF.

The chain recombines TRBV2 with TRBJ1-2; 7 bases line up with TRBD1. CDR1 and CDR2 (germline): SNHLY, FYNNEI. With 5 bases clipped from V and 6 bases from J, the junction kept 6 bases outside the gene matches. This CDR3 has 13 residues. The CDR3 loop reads CASSSSGGDGYTF. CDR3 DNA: TGTGCCAGCAGTTCCTCAGGGGGGGATGGCTACACCTTC.

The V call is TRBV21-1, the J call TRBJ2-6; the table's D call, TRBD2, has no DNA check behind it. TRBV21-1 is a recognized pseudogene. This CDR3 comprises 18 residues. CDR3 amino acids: CASSTAKAGGDGANVLTF. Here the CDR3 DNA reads TGTGCCAGCAGCACCGCAAAAGCGGGAGGGGATGGGGCCAACGTCCTGACTTTC.

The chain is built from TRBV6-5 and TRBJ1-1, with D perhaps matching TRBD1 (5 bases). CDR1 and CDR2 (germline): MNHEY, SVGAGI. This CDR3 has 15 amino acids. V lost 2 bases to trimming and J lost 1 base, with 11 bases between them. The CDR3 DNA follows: TGTGCCAGCAGTTACCAGGACAACCAGAACACTGAAGCTTTCTTT. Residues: CASSYQDNQNTEAFF.

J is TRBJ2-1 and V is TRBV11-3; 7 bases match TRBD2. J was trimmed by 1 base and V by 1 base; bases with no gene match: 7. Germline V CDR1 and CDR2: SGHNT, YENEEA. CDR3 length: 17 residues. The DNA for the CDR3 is TGTGCCAGCAGCTTAGTGATCGGGGAGGGTTCCTACAATGAGCAGTTCTTC. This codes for CASSLVIGEGSYNEQFF.

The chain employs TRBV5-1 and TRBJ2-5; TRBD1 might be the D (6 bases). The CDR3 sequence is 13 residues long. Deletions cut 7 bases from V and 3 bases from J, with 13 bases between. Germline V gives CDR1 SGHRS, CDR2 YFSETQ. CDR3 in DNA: TGCGCCAGCGGTGGACAGCTAAAAGAGACCCAGTACTTC. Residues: CASGGQLKETQYF.

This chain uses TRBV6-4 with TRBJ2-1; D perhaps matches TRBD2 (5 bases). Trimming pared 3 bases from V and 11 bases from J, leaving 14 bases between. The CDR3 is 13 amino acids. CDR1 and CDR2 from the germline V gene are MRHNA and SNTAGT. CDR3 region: CASSEASGSKQFF. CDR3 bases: TGTGCCAGCAGTGAGGCCTCGGGAAGCAAGCAGTTCTTC.

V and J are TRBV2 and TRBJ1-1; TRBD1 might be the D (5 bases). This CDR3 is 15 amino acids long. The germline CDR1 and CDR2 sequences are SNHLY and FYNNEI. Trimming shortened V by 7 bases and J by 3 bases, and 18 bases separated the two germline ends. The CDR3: CASKKVFGGDTEAFF. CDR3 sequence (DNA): TGTGCCAGCAAAAAGGTTTTCGGAGGGGACACTGAAGCTTTCTTT.

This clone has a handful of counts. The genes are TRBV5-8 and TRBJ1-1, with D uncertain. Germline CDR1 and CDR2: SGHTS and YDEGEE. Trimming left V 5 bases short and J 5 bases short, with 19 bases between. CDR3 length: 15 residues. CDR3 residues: CASRHTDRDGTEAFF. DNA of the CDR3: TGTGCCAGCAGACACACGGACCGGGATGGGACTGAAGCTTTCTTT.

The CDR3 here is CASSRGLADYNEQFF. CDR3 bases: TGTGCCAGCAGCCGTGGACTAGCGGACTACAATGAGCAGTTCTTC. The V and J genes are TRBV11-3 and TRBJ2-1; 10 bases are a match to TRBD2. The CDR3 runs 15 residues. CDR1 and CDR2 from the germline V gene are SGHNT and YENEEA. V lost 5 bases and J lost 3; bases outside the gene matches: 4.

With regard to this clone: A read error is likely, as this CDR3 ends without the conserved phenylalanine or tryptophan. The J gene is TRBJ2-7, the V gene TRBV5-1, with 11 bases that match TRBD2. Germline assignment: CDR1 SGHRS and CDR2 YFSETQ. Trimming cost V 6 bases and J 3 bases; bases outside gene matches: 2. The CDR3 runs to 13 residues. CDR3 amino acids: CASTGTSGYEQYL. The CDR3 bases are TGCGCCAGCACCGGGACTAGCGGCTACGAGCAGTACCTC.

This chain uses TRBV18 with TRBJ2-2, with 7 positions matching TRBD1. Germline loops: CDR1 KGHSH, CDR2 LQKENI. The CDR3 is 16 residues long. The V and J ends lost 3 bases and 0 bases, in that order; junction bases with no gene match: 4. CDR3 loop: CASSPRQGTNTGELFF. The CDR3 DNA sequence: TGTGCCAGCTCACCCCGACAGGGAACGAACACCGGGGAGCTGTTTTTT.

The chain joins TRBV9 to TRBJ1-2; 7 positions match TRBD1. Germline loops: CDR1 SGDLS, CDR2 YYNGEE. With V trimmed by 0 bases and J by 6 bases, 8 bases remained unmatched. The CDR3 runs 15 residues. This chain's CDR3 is CASSVEAGGINGYTF. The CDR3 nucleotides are TGTGCCAGCAGCGTAGAGGCAGGGGGAATAAATGGCTACACCTTC. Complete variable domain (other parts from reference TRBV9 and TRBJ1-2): DSGVTQTPKHLITATGQRVTLRCSPRSGDLSVYWYQQSLDQGLQFLIQYYNGEERAKGNILERFSAQQFPDLHSELNLSSLELGDSALYFCASSVEAGGINGYTFGSGTRLTVV.

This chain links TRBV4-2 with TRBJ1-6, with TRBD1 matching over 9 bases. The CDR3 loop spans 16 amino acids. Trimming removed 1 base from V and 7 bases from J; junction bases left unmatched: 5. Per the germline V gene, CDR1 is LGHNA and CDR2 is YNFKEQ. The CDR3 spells CASSQATGGINSPLHF. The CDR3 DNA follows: TGTGCCAGCAGCCAAGCTACAGGGGGCATCAATTCACCCCTCCACTTT.

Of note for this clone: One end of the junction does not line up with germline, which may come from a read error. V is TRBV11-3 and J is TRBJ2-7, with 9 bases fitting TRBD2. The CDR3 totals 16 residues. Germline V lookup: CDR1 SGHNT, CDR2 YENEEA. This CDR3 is CANSLEASGTLYEQYF. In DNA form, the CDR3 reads TGTGCCAACAGCTTAGAGGCTAGCGGGACCCTATACGAGCAGTACTTC. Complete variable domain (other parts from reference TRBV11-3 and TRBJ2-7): EAGVVQSPRYKIIEKKQPVAFWCNPISGHNTLYWYLQNLGQGPELLIRYENEEAVDDSQLPKDRFSAERLKGVDSTLKIQPAELGDSAVYLCANSLEASGTLYEQYFGPGTRLTVT.

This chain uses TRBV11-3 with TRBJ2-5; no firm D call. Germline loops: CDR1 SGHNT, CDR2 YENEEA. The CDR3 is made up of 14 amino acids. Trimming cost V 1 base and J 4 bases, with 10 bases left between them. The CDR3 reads CASSLVWQRETQYF. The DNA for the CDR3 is TGTGCCAGCAGCTTAGTATGGCAAAGAGAGACCCAGTACTTC.